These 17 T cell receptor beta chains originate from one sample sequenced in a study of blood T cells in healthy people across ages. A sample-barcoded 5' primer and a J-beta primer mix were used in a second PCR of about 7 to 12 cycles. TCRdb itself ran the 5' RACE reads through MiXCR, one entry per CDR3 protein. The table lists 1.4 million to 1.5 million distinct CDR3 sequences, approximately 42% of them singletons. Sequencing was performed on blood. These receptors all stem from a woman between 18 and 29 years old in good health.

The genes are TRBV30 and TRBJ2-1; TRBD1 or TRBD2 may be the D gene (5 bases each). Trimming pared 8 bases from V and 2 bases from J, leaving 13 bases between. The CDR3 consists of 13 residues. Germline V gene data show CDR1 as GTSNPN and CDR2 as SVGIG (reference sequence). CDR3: CAGAGSPYNEQFF. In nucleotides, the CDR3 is TGTGCCGGTGCAGGGAGCCCCTACAATGAGCAGTTCTTC.

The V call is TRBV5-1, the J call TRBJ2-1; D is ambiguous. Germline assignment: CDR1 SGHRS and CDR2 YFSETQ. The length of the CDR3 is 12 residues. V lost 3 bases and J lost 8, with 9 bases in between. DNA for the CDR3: TGCGCCAGCAGCTCACACTCGGATGAGCAGTTCTTC. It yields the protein CASSSHSDEQFF.

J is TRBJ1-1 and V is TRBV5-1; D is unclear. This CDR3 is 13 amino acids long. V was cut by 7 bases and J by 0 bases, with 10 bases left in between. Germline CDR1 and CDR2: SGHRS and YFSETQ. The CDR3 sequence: CASGRNMNTEAFF. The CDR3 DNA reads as TGCGCCAGCGGACGAAACATGAACACTGAAGCTTTCTTT.

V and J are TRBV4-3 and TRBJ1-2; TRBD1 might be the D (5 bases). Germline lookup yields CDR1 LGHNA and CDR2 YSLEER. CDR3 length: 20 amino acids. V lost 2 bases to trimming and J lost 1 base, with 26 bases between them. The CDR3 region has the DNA TGCGCCAGCAGCCAAAGTAGCGCAGGGTTTCAACGTCCCAGTAACTATGGCTACACCTTC. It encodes CASSQSSAGFQRPSNYGYTF.

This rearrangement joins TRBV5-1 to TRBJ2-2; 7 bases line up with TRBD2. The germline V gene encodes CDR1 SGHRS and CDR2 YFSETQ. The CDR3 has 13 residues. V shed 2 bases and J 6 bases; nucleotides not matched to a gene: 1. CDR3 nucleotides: TGCGCCAGCAGCTTAACTAGCGCCGGGGAGCTGTTTTTT. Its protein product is CASSLTSAGELFF.

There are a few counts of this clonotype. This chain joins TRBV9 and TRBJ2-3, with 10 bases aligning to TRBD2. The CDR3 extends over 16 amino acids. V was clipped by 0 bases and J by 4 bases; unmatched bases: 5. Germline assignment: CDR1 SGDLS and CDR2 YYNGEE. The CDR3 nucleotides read TGTGCCAGCAGCGTAGAAGCGGGAGGGAGCCCAGATACGCAGTATTTT. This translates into CASSVEAGGSPDTQYF.

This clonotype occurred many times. In nucleotides, the CDR3 is TGTGCCAGCAGCTTAGGGACAAACAATGAGCAGTTCTTC. It specifies CASSLGTNNEQFF. This chain joins TRBV7-2 and TRBJ2-1; perhaps TRBD1 as D (5 bases). This CDR3 has 13 amino acids. Germline V gives CDR1 SGHTA, CDR2 FQGNSA. With 1 base removed from V and 5 bases from J, the gap between germline ends came to 6 bases.

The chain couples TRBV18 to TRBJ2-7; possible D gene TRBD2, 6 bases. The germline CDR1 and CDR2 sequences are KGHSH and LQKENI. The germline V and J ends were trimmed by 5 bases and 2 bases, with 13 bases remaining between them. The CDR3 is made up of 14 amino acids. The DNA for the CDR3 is TGTGCCAGCTCAGAACTAGCCCTAACCTACGAGCAGTACTTC. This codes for CASSELALTYEQYF. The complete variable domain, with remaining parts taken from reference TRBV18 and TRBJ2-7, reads NAGVMQNPRHLVRRRGQEARLRCSPMKGHSHVYWYRQLPEEGLKFMVYLQKENIIDESGMPKERFSAEFPKEGPSILRIQQVVRGDSAAYFCASSELALTYEQYFGPGTRLTVT.

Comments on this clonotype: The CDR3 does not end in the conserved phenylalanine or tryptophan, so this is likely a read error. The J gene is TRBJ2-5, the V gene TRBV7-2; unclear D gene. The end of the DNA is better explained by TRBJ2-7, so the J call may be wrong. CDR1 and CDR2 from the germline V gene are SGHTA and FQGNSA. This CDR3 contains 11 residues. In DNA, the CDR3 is TGTGCCAGCAGCTTATACGGCGAGCAGTACCTC. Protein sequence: CASSLYGEQYL.

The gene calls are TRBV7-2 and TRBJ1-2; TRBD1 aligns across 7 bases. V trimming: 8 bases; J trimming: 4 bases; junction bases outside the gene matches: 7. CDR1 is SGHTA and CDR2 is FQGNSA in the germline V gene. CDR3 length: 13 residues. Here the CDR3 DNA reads TGTGCCAGCGGCCCACAGGGGCCCTATGGCTACACCTTC. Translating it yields CASGPQGPYGYTF.

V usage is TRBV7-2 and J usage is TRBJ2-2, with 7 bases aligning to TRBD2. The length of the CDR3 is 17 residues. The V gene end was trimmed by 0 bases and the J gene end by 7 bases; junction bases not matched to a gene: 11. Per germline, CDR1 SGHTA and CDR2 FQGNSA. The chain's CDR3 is CASSLAPRGSGNGELFF. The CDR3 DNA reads TGTGCCAGCAGCTTAGCGCCGCGCGGGAGTGGTAACGGGGAGCTGTTTTTT.

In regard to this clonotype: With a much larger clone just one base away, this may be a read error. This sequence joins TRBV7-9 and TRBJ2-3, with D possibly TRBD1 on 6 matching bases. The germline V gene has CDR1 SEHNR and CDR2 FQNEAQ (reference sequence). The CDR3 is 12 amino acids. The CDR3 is CASSLKGDMQYF. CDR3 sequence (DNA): TGTGCCAGCAGCTTAAAGGGGGATATGCAGTATTTT. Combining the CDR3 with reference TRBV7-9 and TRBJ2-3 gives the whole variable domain DTGVSQNPRHKITKRGQNVTFRCDPISEHNRLYWYRQTLGQGPEFLTYFQNEAQLEKSRLLSDRFSAERPKGSFSTLEIQRTEQGDSAMYLCASSLKGDMQYFGPGTRLTVL.

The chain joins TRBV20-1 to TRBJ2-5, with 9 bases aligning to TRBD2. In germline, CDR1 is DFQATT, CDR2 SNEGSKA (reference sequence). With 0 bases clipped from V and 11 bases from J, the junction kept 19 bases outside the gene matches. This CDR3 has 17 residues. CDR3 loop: CSARDMTRGLATIAQYF. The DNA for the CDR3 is TGCAGTGCTAGAGATATGACTAGGGGACTAGCTACAATCGCTCAGTACTTC.

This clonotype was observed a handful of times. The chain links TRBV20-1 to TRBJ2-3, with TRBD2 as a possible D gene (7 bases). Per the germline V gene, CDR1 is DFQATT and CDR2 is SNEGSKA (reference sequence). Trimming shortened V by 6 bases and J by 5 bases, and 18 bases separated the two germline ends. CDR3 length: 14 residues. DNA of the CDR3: TGCAGTGCCACGAGGGAGGGGGTGGGAGATACGCAGTATTTT. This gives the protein CSATREGVGDTQYF.

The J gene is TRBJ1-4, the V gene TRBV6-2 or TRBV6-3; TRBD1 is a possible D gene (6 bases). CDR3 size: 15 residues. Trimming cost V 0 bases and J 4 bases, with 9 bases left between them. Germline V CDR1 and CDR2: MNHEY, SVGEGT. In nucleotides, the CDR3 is TGTGCCAGCAGTTACTCCGGGACAAGTAATGAAAAACTGTTTTTT. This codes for CASSYSGTSNEKLFF.

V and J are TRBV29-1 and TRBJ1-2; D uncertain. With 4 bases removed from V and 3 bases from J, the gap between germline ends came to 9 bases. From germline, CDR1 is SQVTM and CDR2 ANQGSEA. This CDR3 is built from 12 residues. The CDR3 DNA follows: TGCAGCGTTGTCTCCGGAGACTATGGCTACACCTTC. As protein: CSVVSGDYGYTF.

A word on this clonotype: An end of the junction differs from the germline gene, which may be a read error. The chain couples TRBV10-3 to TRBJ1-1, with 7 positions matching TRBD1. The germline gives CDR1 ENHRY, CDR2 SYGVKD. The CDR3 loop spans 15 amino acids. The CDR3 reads CTIRWSDRSNTEAFF. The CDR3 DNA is TGTACCATCAGGTGGTCGGACAGGTCGAACACTGAAGCTTTCTTT.